Included here is one T cell receptor (beta chain) sequence, with context. This specimen belongs to a study of T cell responses to AZD1222 COVID-19 vaccine. The data were produced by immunoSEQ multiplex PCR, yet TCRdb's version contains in-frame clones alone and is incomplete. The sample yields 150,000 to 200,000 clones, around 93% seen once. V lost 6 bases and J lost 6, with 15 bases in between. The CDR3 totals 14 residues. Germline lookup yields CDR1 MNHEY and CDR2 SVGAGI. The source material was peripheral blood, sampled on day 0 of AZD1222 vaccination. The V call is TRBV6-5, the J call TRBJ2-1; D might be TRBD1 or TRBD2, each matching 5 bases. This TCR derives from an adult in good health. The CDR3 is CASRGVLNVNEQFF. The CDR3, as DNA: TGTGCCAGCAGGGGGGTACTGAACGTCAATGAGCAGTTCTTC.